This T cell receptor beta chain derives from a study of T-cell reconstitution after alpha-beta-depleted transplantation in children. It was with unique molecular identifiers that the TCRbeta library was prepared. TCRdb re-analysed the PCR reads in MiXCR, keeping a single row per CDR3 protein. The data contain about 590,000 distinct CDR3 sequences, 10% to 15% of them singletons. The V gene lost 0 bases and the J gene lost 0 bases, with 9 bases spanning the gap. This CDR3 is built from 15 residues. CDR1 and CDR2 (germline): SGDLS, YYNGEE. Study outcomes and limitations: Some patients' high day-60 TCRbeta diversity was attributed to recipient cells surviving conditioning. Approximately two months post-transplant, alpha-beta T cells reportedly originated from several hundred expanded graft clones. One year post-transplant, T-cell counts and diversity were largely derived from T cells produced anew.

Concerning this clonotype itself: No antigen is known for it.

The sequence was collected from a male patient between 10 and 17 years old who had a stem cell transplant for acute myeloid leukemia, so the T cells may come from the graft donor. This specimen consisted of PBMCs, mostly from graft donor cells, obtained 360 days after TCRalphabeta/CD19-depleted stem cell transplant. The chain combines TRBV9 with TRBJ1-1, with D possibly being TRBD1 (5 bases). The CDR3 sequence is CASSVADILNTEAFF. CDR3 DNA: TGTGCCAGCAGCGTAGCGGACATACTGAACACTGAAGCTTTCTTT.